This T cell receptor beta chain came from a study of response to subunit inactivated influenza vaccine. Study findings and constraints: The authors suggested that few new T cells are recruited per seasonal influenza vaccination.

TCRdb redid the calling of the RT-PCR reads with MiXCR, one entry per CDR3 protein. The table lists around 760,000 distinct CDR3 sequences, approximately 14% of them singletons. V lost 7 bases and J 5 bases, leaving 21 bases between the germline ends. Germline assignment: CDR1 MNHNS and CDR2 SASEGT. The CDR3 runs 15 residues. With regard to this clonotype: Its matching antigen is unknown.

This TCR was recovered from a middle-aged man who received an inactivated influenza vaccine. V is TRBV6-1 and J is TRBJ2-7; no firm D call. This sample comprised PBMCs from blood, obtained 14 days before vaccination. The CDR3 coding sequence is TGTGCCAGCAACCCCCTGGGTGGGCGACGGAACGAGCAGTACTTC. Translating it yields CASNPLGGRRNEQYF.